This entry describes one T cell receptor (beta chain). Its antigen is unidentified. The data were taken from a study of molecular identifiers for immune sequencing clone quantification. Overall study findings and caveats: One million naive cells reportedly did not prevent detection of spiked Jurkat TCR RNA from one cell. Barcode sharing among identical TCR molecules could make large clones appear smaller.

TCRdb itself ran the PCR reads through MiXCR, one entry per CDR3 protein. The profile shows about 510,000 distinct CDR3 sequences, roughly 24% of them singletons. Naive CD8 sequencing libraries were generated from approximately 20,000 to 980,000 sorted cells, with 10%, 30% or 50% RNA as input. This CDR3 is built from 15 residues. The germline V gene has CDR1 LGHNA and CDR2 YSLEER. V lost 0 bases to trimming and J lost 6 bases, with 13 bases between them. Sequencing input: naive CD8+ T cells from blood, with Jurkat cell RNA spiked in. Subset noted: FACS-sorted CD8+CD4-CCR7+CD45RA+ naive T cells. The V gene is TRBV4-3, the J gene TRBJ2-3, with D possibly matching TRBD2 (6 bases). The TCR sequence derives from a human donor in good health. Some libraries in this study had Jurkat cell RNA spiked in. This chain's CDR3 is CASSQDYGGRDTQYF. Here the CDR3 DNA reads TGCGCCAGCAGCCAAGATTACGGAGGGAGGGATACGCAGTATTTT.